The next 14 T cell receptor beta chains were all read from a single sample in a study of coeliac disease. Clones were sequenced by immunoSEQ multiplex PCR, and TCRdb holds only the in-frame ones, with some missing. This sample yields under 2,500 clones, of which roughly three fifths are seen a single time; roughly a quarter belongs to the top ten. Material for sequencing was intraepithelial lymphocytes from the gut. Every receptor here comes from a woman between 70 and 85 years old with celiac disease on a gluten-free diet.

CDR3 loop: CATSRDRAGWRNTGELFF. In nucleotides, the CDR3 is TGTGCCACCAGCAGAGATCGGGCGGGGTGGAGAAACACCGGGGAGCTGTTTTTT. The chain recombines TRBV15 with TRBJ2-2; maybe TRBD2 (6 bases). The CDR3 is 18 amino acids. With 0 bases removed from V and 2 bases from J, the gap between germline ends came to 16 bases. Looked up from germline, CDR1 is LNHNV and CDR2 is YYDKDF (reference sequence).

This clone came up a few times. The chain employs TRBV19 and TRBJ1-1; 9 positions agree with TRBD1. This CDR3 has 13 amino acids. J gave up 4 bases and V 6 bases, and 3 bases lay outside the gene matches. Looked up from germline, CDR1 is LNHDA and CDR2 is SQIVND (reference sequence). The CDR3 reads CASRQGAPTEAFF. CDR3 bases: TGTGCCAGTAGACAGGGGGCGCCCACTGAAGCTTTCTTT.

The V call is TRBV6-1, the J call TRBJ1-6; possibly TRBD1 for D (6 bases). The V and J ends lost 7 bases and 9 bases respectively, with 13 bases between them. Germline CDR1 and CDR2: MNHNS and SASEGT. There are 13 residues in the CDR3. The CDR3 loop is CASKQGVGSPLHF. The CDR3 DNA reads as TGTGCCAGCAAACAGGGCGTAGGTTCACCCCTCCACTTT.

In its sample, this clone is large. The gene calls are TRBV4-2 and TRBJ1-2, with 10 bases aligning to TRBD1. J gave up 4 bases and V 1 base, and 3 bases lay outside the gene matches. CDR1 and CDR2 (germline): LGHNA, YNFKEQ. This CDR3 contains 15 residues. In nucleotides, the CDR3 is TGTGCCAGCAGCCAAGGGGGACAGGGGAGCTATGGCTACACCTTC. It yields the protein CASSQGGQGSYGYTF.

This sequence joins TRBV6-1 and TRBJ2-7; 11 bases are shared with TRBD1. Trimming removed 2 bases from V and 4 bases from J; junction bases left unmatched: 4. The CDR3 runs to 15 residues. Germline lookup yields CDR1 MNHNS and CDR2 SASEGT. CDR3 DNA: TGTGCCAGCAGTGAATGGACAGGGGGCAGGTACGAGCAGTACGTC. It is translated as CASSEWTGGRYEQYV.

This clone was counted once. The rearrangement uses TRBV5-6 and TRBJ2-3; 7 bases line up with TRBD2. This CDR3 is 17 amino acids long. Germline V lookup: CDR1 SGHDT, CDR2 YYEEEE. V was pared by 4 bases and J by 2 bases, with 13 bases of the junction left unmatched. CDR3 bases: TGTGCCAGCAGCCGCCTCAGAGCGGGGACCTACACAGATACGCAGTATTTT. This gives the protein CASSRLRAGTYTDTQYF.

The rearrangement uses TRBV7-8 and TRBJ2-5, with 15 bases identical to TRBD2. CDR3 length equals 17 residues. Trimming took 5 bases from V and 4 from J; bases not matched to a gene: 8. From germline, CDR1 is SGHVS and CDR2 FQNEAQ. Here the CDR3 reads CASSAAGLAGGPETQYF. In DNA form, the CDR3 reads TGTGCCAGCAGCGCGGCGGGACTAGCGGGGGGCCCAGAGACCCAGTACTTC.

Notes on this clone: Just one base apart from a much larger clone, this may be a read error. Additional DNA sequences in this sample encode the identical CDR3. The V and J genes are TRBV5-1 and TRBJ1-6; possible D gene TRBD1, 5 bases. The length of the CDR3 is 16 residues. From germline, CDR1 is SGHRS and CDR2 YFSETQ. The CDR3: CASSLTPPGLNSPLHF. The DNA for the CDR3 is TGCGCCAGCAGCTTGACCCCCCCAGGGTTAAATTCCCCCCTCCACTTT.

The rearrangement joins TRBV6-1 to TRBJ2-7, with TRBD2 matching 10 bases. The CDR3 sequence is 14 residues long. Germline CDR1 reads MNHNS; CDR2 reads SASEGT. Trimming at V came to 4 bases and at J to 2 bases, leaving 2 bases not matched to a gene. The CDR3 region is CASSVAGGAYEQYV. CDR3 in DNA: TGTGCCAGCAGTGTAGCGGGAGGAGCCTACGAGCAGTACGTC.

The chain uses TRBV30 and TRBJ2-3; tentative D call: TRBD2 (7 bases). The germline V gene encodes CDR1 GTSNPN and CDR2 SVGIG (reference sequence). Trimming took 3 bases from V and 2 from J, leaving 15 bases between them. The CDR3 covers 15 residues. The chain's CDR3 is CAWSSWGGATDTQYF. As DNA, the CDR3 is TGTGCCTGGAGCTCCTGGGGGGGGGCCACAGATACGCAGTATTTT.

By share of the sample, this clone is hyperexpanded (1% or more). This sequence joins TRBV11-1 and TRBJ1-2; unclear D gene. This CDR3 is built from 13 residues. The V end was cut by 3 bases, the J end by 2 bases, with 7 bases between. Germline values: CDR1 SGHAT, CDR2 FQDESV (reference sequence). DNA of the CDR3: TGTGCCAGCAGCTTCTTATCGAACTATGGCTACACCTTC. This translates into CASSFLSNYGYTF. The variable domain in full, completed from reference TRBV11-1 and TRBJ1-2, reads EAEVAQSPRYKITEKSQAVAFWCDPISGHATLYWYRQILGQGPELLVQFQDESVVDDSQLPKDRFSAERLKGVDSTLKIQPAELGDSAMYLCASSFLSNYGYTFGSGTRLTVV.

By frequency in the sample, this clone is large (0.1 to 1%). The chain combines TRBV7-9 with TRBJ1-3; 8 bases align to TRBD1. The CDR3 has 17 residues. Germline lookup yields CDR1 SEHNR and CDR2 FQNEAQ (reference sequence). The V segment lost 2 bases and the J segment 0 bases; nucleotides outside the gene matches: 6. This chain's CDR3 is CASSLLGQAASGNTIYF. Here the CDR3 DNA reads TGTGCCAGCAGCTTATTGGGACAGGCGGCCTCTGGAAACACCATATATTTT.

This clone was observed a handful of times. The rearrangement uses TRBV7-9 and TRBJ2-7; D perhaps matches TRBD1 (6 bases). V gave up 1 base and J gave up 3 bases, with 13 bases separating them. The CDR3 has 15 residues. CDR1 is SEHNR and CDR2 is FQNEAQ in the germline V gene (reference sequence). The CDR3 sequence is CASSLGPGQSYEQYV. The DNA for the CDR3 is TGTGCCAGCAGCTTAGGCCCAGGACAGAGCTACGAGCAGTACGTC.

The rearrangement links TRBV5-5 to TRBJ2-6; 7 positions agree with TRBD1. The germline CDR1 and CDR2 sequences are SGHKS and YYEKEE (reference sequence). The CDR3 extends over 15 amino acids. V shed 4 bases and J 2 bases; nucleotides not matched to a gene: 3. The CDR3 DNA reads as TGTGCCAGCAGCCTAACAGGGGCTGGGGCCAACGTCCTGACTTTC. This sequence encodes CASSLTGAGANVLTF.